The rows below give T cell receptor beta chains drawn from one sample of a study of T-cell memory formation after mild COVID-19. Each CDR3 protein is one row after TCRdb ran MiXCR on the 5' RACE reads. The table lists 45,000 to 50,000 distinct CDR3 sequences, approximately 8% of them singletons, with approximately 1.5% in the top ten. The specimen was PBMCs or a T cell subset sorted from them (not recorded which). The receptors originated from a man between 18 and 29 years old who had mild COVID-19 (a few samples of this study predate the infection). Cell type and time point are not known. Both conserved end residues are part of each CDR3. A D gene is named only where the DNA matches it firmly. Size is omitted from some rows. Given values are once, few, many or a class for expanded clones.

j_call v_call clone_size d_call cdr3_aa cdr3_nt
TRBJ2-2 TRBV12-5 many TRBD1 CASGFRAGGATGELFF TGTGCTAGTGGTTTTAGGGCAGGGGGCGCAACCGGGGAGCTGTTTTTT
TRBJ1-1 TRBV7-9 NA NA CASLRGEGTEAFF TGTGCCAGTCTGCGGGGGGAGGGCACTGAAGCTTTCTTT
TRBJ2-5 TRBV11-2 few NA CASSGLVRGIQETQYF TGTGCCAGCAGCGGGCTGGTGAGGGGGATTCAAGAGACCCAGTACTTC
TRBJ2-1 TRBV7-9 many NA CASSLTGDEQFF TGTGCCAGCAGCTTAACGGGGGATGAGCAGTTCTTC
TRBJ2-1 TRBV6-5 once NA CASARDAAYNEQFF TGTGCCAGCGCCCGGGACGCCGCCTACAATGAGCAGTTCTTC
TRBJ2-1 TRBV4-1 many NA CASSQVANEQFF TGCGCCAGCAGCCAAGTGGCCAATGAGCAGTTCTTC
TRBJ2-4 TRBV7-9 few NA CASSDPFMSPKAKNIQYF TGTGCCAGCAGCGACCCCTTCATGTCACCGAAAGCCAAAAACATTCAGTACTTC
TRBJ2-5 TRBV5-1 many TRBD1 CASSLGQGAETQYF TGCGCCAGCAGCTTGGGACAGGGAGCGGAGACCCAGTACTTC
TRBJ1-1 TRBV7-2 few NA CASSLAGRTEAFF TGTGCCAGCAGCTTAGCCGGGCGCACTGAAGCTTTCTTT
TRBJ2-3 TRBV7-2 NA TRBD2 CASSLGPSGATDTQYF TGTGCCAGCAGCTTGGGGCCTAGCGGGGCCACAGATACGCAGTATTTT
TRBJ2-1 TRBV5-1 few NA CASREDSYNEQFF TGCGCCAGCAGGGAGGACTCCTACAATGAGCAGTTCTTC
TRBJ2-2 TRBV7-3 few NA CASSLNQGLNTGELFF TGTGCCAGCAGCTTAAATCAGGGGCTGAACACCGGGGAGCTGTTTTTT
TRBJ2-2 TRBV27 NA NA CASSLRTDTGELFF TGTGCCAGCAGTTTAAGGACAGACACCGGGGAGCTGTTTTTT
TRBJ2-3 TRBV7-2 many NA CASTLSPSDTQYF TGTGCCAGCACCCTATCCCCGTCGGATACGCAGTATTTT
TRBJ2-2 TRBV7-9 few NA CASSLQGAGELFF TGTGCCAGCAGCTTACAGGGCGCCGGGGAGCTGTTTTTT
TRBJ1-6 TRBV5-1 NA NA CASSLVSGRSSPPLHF TGCGCCAGCAGCTTGGTCTCAGGGCGTTCTTCACCGCCCCTCCACTTT
TRBJ2-1 TRBV7-2 many TRBD1 CASSTRTGGNEQFF TGTGCCAGCAGCACACGGACAGGGGGGAATGAGCAGTTCTTC
TRBJ2-6 TRBV7-9 many NA CASSLPRSGANVLTF TGTGCCAGCAGCTTACCGCGCTCTGGGGCCAACGTCCTGACTTTC
TRBJ2-5 TRBV24-1 many NA CATSRGMETQYF TGTGCCACCAGTCGGGGGATGGAGACCCAGTACTTC
TRBJ2-3 TRBV4-2 many NA CASSQEGILAADTQYF TGTGCCAGCAGCCAAGAAGGCATCTTAGCGGCAGATACGCAGTATTTT
TRBJ2-3 TRBV5-1 NA NA CASSSEGLDTQYF TGCGCCAGCAGCTCGGAAGGGTTAGATACGCAGTATTTT
TRBJ1-6 TRBV20-1 few TRBD1 CSARVFGQASYNSPLHF TGCAGTGCTAGAGTATTCGGACAGGCCTCCTATAATTCACCCCTCCACTTT
TRBJ2-6 TRBV5-1 many NA CASGPRKGPLSGANVLTF TGCGCCAGCGGCCCTAGGAAGGGTCCCCTCTCTGGGGCCAACGTCCTGACTTTC
TRBJ1-1 TRBV6-2/TRBV6-3 few NA CASRGRDLYLNTEAFF TGTGCCAGCAGAGGCCGGGACCTCTACTTGAACACTGAAGCTTTCTTT
TRBJ2-2 TRBV15 NA TRBD1 CATSRGTGSTGELFF TGTGCCACCAGCAGAGGGACAGGGTCAACCGGGGAGCTGTTTTTT
TRBJ1-5 TRBV4-3 few NA CASSQEVNGRQPQHF TGCGCCAGCAGCCAAGAGGTGAACGGGAGGCAGCCCCAGCATTTT
TRBJ2-2 TRBV5-5 few NA CASSLQVANTGELFF TGTGCCAGCAGCCTACAGGTGGCGAACACCGGGGAGCTGTTTTTT
TRBJ1-2 TRBV11-2 few NA CASSLDQGNGGYTF TGTGCCAGCAGCTTAGATCAGGGAAACGGGGGCTACACCTTC
TRBJ1-3 TRBV5-1 many TRBD1 CASTQGAGNTIYF TGCGCCAGCACCCAGGGGGCTGGAAACACCATATATTTT
TRBJ2-4 TRBV7-2 few NA CASSFGGAKNIQYF TGTGCCAGCAGCTTCGGGGGAGCCAAAAACATTCAGTACTTC
TRBJ1-5 TRBV7-6 many NA CASSLWRQPQHF TGTGCCAGCAGCTTATGGAGGCAGCCCCAGCATTTT
TRBJ2-3 TRBV12-3/TRBV12-4 NA NA CASRSTDTQYF TGTGCCAGCAGAAGCACAGATACGCAGTATTTT
TRBJ2-1 TRBV7-3 medium-sized NA CASSRPGGEQFF TGTGCCAGCAGCAGACCCGGGGGTGAGCAGTTCTTC
TRBJ1-5 TRBV5-1 many NA CASSLDQGGQPQHF TGCGCCAGCAGCTTGGATCAGGGAGGCCAGCCCCAGCATTTT